The T cell receptor (beta chain) under discussion was sequenced for a study of blood T cell repertoires in COVID-19. As for the study in general: Material from acute and convalescent COVID-19 was sourced from the United States, Italy and Spain. T cells, B-cell-depleted T cells, or PBMCs provided the cDNA or gDNA that served as material.

The V end was cut by 0 bases, the J end by 7 bases, with 15 bases between. CDR1 is GTSNPN, CDR2 SVGIG, per germline (reference sequence). The CDR3 sequence is 14 residues long. Enrolment of Seattle patients took place during active infection, and they were followed longitudinally. The protocol was immunoSEQ multiplex PCR, while the TCRdb copy is restricted to in-frame clones and leaves out a portion. This table holds fewer than 350,000 clones, around 90% found once. This chain uses TRBV30 with TRBJ1-2; D is possibly TRBD1 (5 bases). The sequence was obtained from a woman in her 30s with COVID-19, enrolled during active disease. Source material: peripheral blood. DNA of the CDR3: TGTGCCTGGAGTGTACCCCGGACACGGCTTGGCTACACCTTC. It translates to CAWSVPRTRLGYTF.